Below, 27 T cell receptor beta chains from the same sample are listed, as sequenced in a study of shared clonotypes between healthy human individuals. Only in-frame clones appear in the TCRdb table, and some are missing; sequencing was by immunoSEQ multiplex PCR. The table shows about 470,000 clones, with roughly 77% occurring only once. The sample was PBMCs. Receptor source: a woman aged 40 to 50 in good health. Some clones in this sample may be carry-over from other donors' samples.

The chain combines TRBV18 with TRBJ1-2; TRBD1 aligns across 8 bases. The CDR3 contains 14 residues. Trimming at V came to 4 bases and at J to 6 bases, leaving 7 bases not matched to a gene. Germline V gene sequence: CDR1 KGHSH, CDR2 LQKENI. CDR3 protein: CASSLSATGDGYTF. The CDR3 DNA sequence: TGTGCCAGCTCACTTTCTGCGACAGGGGATGGCTACACCTTC.

Note on this clone: This could be a read error, since a much larger clone is one nucleotide away. This chain uses TRBV7-9 with TRBJ1-2, with D tentatively TRBD1 (6 bases). Between the trimmed V and J ends, which lost 3 bases and 4 bases, there was a span of 6 bases. Germline loops: CDR1 SEHNR, CDR2 FQNEAQ (reference sequence). The CDR3 is made up of 12 amino acids. The CDR3 DNA reads TGTGCCAGCAGCTTGGACAGCTATGGCTACACCTTC. Its translation is CASSLDSYGYTF.

The chain uses TRBV27 and TRBJ2-2; perhaps TRBD2 as D (5 bases). V lost 6 bases, J lost 1 base, and 9 bases lay in between. The CDR3 loop spans 14 amino acids. Germline CDR1 is MNHEY and CDR2 is SMNVEV (reference sequence). The DNA of the CDR3 is TGTGCCAGCAGAGACTACAAGAACACCGGGGAGCTGTTTTTT. Its translation is CASRDYKNTGELFF.

For the CDR3, the DNA is TGTGCCAGCCTTCCGGGTCTAGCGGGAGGGCGGGTGGTGTTCTTC. Translating it yields CASLPGLAGGRVVFF. The gene calls are TRBV27 and TRBJ2-1; TRBD2 agrees at 12 bases. Looked up from germline, CDR1 is MNHEY and CDR2 is SMNVEV (reference sequence). V gave up 8 bases and J gave up 15 bases; unmatched junction bases: 17. The CDR3 is 15 amino acids.

CDR3 protein: CAWRNENTIYF. The DNA of the CDR3 is TGTGCCTGGAGAAATGAAAACACCATATATTTT. V is TRBV30 and J is TRBJ1-3; D unclear. The germline V and J ends were trimmed by 3 bases and 6 bases, with 6 bases remaining between them. The CDR3 has 11 residues. Germline V gene sequence: CDR1 GTSNPN, CDR2 SVGIG (reference sequence).

The V call is TRBV6-1, the J call TRBJ1-1; 8 positions agree with TRBD1. This CDR3 comprises 14 residues. The J segment lost 1 base and the V segment lost 6 bases, leaving 4 bases of the junction unmatched. Germline CDR1 is MNHNS and CDR2 is SASEGT. The DNA of the CDR3 is TGTGCCAGCAGGGACAGGGTAGGGAACACTGAAGCTTTCTTT. It encodes CASRDRVGNTEAFF.

This clone has more than one count but fewer than ten. The rearrangement joins TRBV18 to TRBJ2-7; D may be TRBD1 (6 bases). V was cut by 2 bases and J by 1 base, with 12 bases left in between. The germline V gene encodes CDR1 KGHSH and CDR2 LQKENI. This CDR3 has 15 residues. The CDR3 DNA reads as TGTGCCAGCTCACCATCAGGGGCGCGGTCCTACGAGCAGTACTTC. Its protein product is CASSPSGARSYEQYF. The full variable domain, rest sourced from reference TRBV18 and TRBJ2-7, is NAGVMQNPRHLVRRRGQEARLRCSPMKGHSHVYWYRQLPEEGLKFMVYLQKENIIDESGMPKERFSAEFPKEGPSILRIQQVVRGDSAAYFCASSPSGARSYEQYFGPGTRLTVT.

This clone was observed a single time. The chain combines TRBV13 with TRBJ2-1; D unresolved. Germline V CDR1 and CDR2: PRHDT, FYEKMQ (reference sequence). Deletions cut 1 base from V and 0 bases from J, with 7 bases between. The CDR3 contains 15 residues. The CDR3 spells CASSLEPSSYNEQFF. The CDR3 DNA reads TGTGCCAGCAGCTTAGAGCCAAGCTCCTACAATGAGCAGTTCTTC.

The rearrangement uses TRBV7-2 and TRBJ1-1, with TRBD1 identical over 7 bases. After removal of 5 bases from V and 5 bases from J, the junction contained 8 bases not matched to a gene. The V gene's germline CDR1 is SGHTA and CDR2 FQGNSA. The CDR3 consists of 14 residues. The CDR3 region is CASSRRGSRTEAFF. CDR3 in DNA: TGTGCCAGCAGCCGCAGGGGGAGTAGGACTGAAGCTTTCTTT.

The chain has TRBV7-9 and TRBJ2-5, with 7 bases fitting TRBD2. Germline loops: CDR1 SEHNR, CDR2 FQNEAQ (reference sequence). With V trimmed by 8 bases and J by 4 bases, 7 bases remained unmatched. This CDR3 contains 13 residues. CDR3 sequence reads: CASSLTSPETQYF. The CDR3 DNA sequence: TGTGCCAGCTCCTTGACTAGCCCAGAGACCCAGTACTTC.

The gene calls are TRBV28 and TRBJ1-6; 7 bases fit TRBD1. CDR3 length: 14 amino acids. CDR1 and CDR2 (germline): MDHEN, SYDVKM. Trimming removed 6 bases from V and 7 bases from J; junction bases left unmatched: 6. CDR3 region: CASRLGGRNSPLHF. DNA for the CDR3: TGTGCCAGCAGACTAGGGGGCAGGAATTCACCCCTCCACTTT. The complete variable domain, with remaining parts taken from reference TRBV28 and TRBJ1-6, reads DVKVTQSSRYLVKRTGEKVFLECVQDMDHENMFWYRQDPGLGLRLIYFSYDVKMKEKGDIPEGYSVSREKKERFSLILESASTNQTSMYLCASRLGGRNSPLHFGNGTRLTVT.

The CDR3 DNA reads as TGTGCCTGGAGTGGCCAGGGTAATCTAGCCTATGGCTACACCTTC. It specifies CAWSGQGNLAYGYTF. The rearrangement joins TRBV30 to TRBJ1-2, with D possibly TRBD1 on 5 matching bases. V was clipped by 1 base and J by 4 bases, with 16 bases between them. Looked up from germline, CDR1 is GTSNPN and CDR2 is SVGIG (reference sequence). The CDR3 extends over 15 amino acids.

The chain combines TRBV6-5 with TRBJ2-7; TRBD1 aligns across 9 bases. This CDR3 has 14 residues. Germline loops: CDR1 MNHEY, CDR2 SVGAGI. V dropped 6 bases and J dropped 0; count of bases not matched to a gene: 3. The CDR3 loop is CASRRDRDSYEQYF. The DNA for the CDR3 is TGTGCCAGCAGGCGGGACAGGGACTCCTACGAGCAGTACTTC.

The chain couples TRBV30 to TRBJ1-5; 7 positions match TRBD1. CDR3 length equals 13 residues. From germline, CDR1 is GTSNPN and CDR2 SVGIG (reference sequence). Trimming cost V 3 bases and J 8 bases; bases outside gene matches: 7. The CDR3 region is CAWRPQGNKPQHF. As DNA, the CDR3 is TGTGCCTGGAGACCACAGGGGAATAAGCCCCAGCATTTT.

This chain uses TRBV9 with TRBJ2-5; 8 positions match TRBD2. CDR3 length equals 15 residues. V trimming: 1 base; J trimming: 1 base; junction bases outside the gene matches: 3. The V gene's germline CDR1 is SGDLS and CDR2 YYNGEE. The CDR3 DNA follows: TGTGCCAGCAGCGTAACCGGACTAGCCCAAGAGACCCAGTACTTC. Residues: CASSVTGLAQETQYF.

This clone was detected only once. A clone one base away is much larger, so this may be a read error. The same CDR3 arises from other DNA sequences in this sample as well. For the CDR3, the DNA is TGTGCCAGCAGCTTAAACAGGGCGAACACTGAAGCTTTCTTT. Its protein is CASSLNRANTEAFF. The chain employs TRBV7-3 and TRBJ1-1, with D perhaps TRBD1 (6 bases). There are 14 residues in the CDR3. Germline CDR1 SGHTA, CDR2 FQGTGA. Trimming pared 1 base from V and 1 base from J, leaving 7 bases between.

The chain employs TRBV7-2 and TRBJ2-2, with D possibly matching TRBD2 (7 bases). The CDR3 extends over 17 amino acids. Germline CDR1 and CDR2: SGHTA and FQGNSA. Trimming left V 5 bases short and J 3 bases short, with 19 bases between. In DNA, the CDR3 is TGTGCCAGCAGCCCCATGAGGGGGAGGGACTACACCGGGGAGCTGTTTTTT. This translates into CASSPMRGRDYTGELFF.

V gene TRBV6-5 combines with J gene TRBJ2-2, with unresolved D. The CDR3 length is 14 residues. From germline, CDR1 is MNHEY and CDR2 SVGAGI. V was cut by 5 bases and J by 1 base, with 8 bases left in between. The CDR3 DNA is TGTGCCAGCAGTCCGTCCCAGAACACCGGGGAGCTGTTTTTT. Translation: CASSPSQNTGELFF.

This chain links TRBV11-2 with TRBJ1-1, with a possible D match to TRBD1 (6 bases). The germline V gene encodes CDR1 SGHAT and CDR2 FQNNGV. Trimming left V 1 base short and J 4 bases short, with 13 bases between. The CDR3 contains 15 residues. This CDR3 reads CASSLGAGESTEAFF. The CDR3 bases are TGTGCCAGCAGCTTAGGGGCAGGGGAGAGCACTGAAGCTTTCTTT.

To note about this clone: This may be a read error: a much more frequent sequence differs by one nucleotide. The CDR3 end shows no conserved phenylalanine or tryptophan, and so a read error is likely. J is TRBJ1-5 and V is TRBV30, with a tentative D call TRBD1 (5 bases). The V end lost 2 bases, the J end lost 4 bases, and 9 bases lay between the germline ends. The CDR3 is 13 residues long. Per the germline V gene, CDR1 is GTSNPN and CDR2 is SVGIG (reference sequence). The CDR3 DNA reads as TGTGCCTGGAGTTTCGGGGCAAATCAGCCCCAGCATCTT. This translates into CAWSFGANQPQHL.

This sequence joins TRBV5-1 and TRBJ1-2; D possibly corresponds to TRBD1 (5 bases). V lost 2 bases and J 0 bases, leaving 14 bases between the germline ends. Germline CDR1 reads SGHRS; CDR2 reads YFSETQ. The CDR3 length is 16 residues. Written as DNA, the CDR3 is TGCGCCAGCAGCTTAACCGGGACGCAGTCTAACTATGGCTACACCTTC. Translating gives CASSLTGTQSNYGYTF. The whole variable domain, filled in from reference TRBV5-1 and TRBJ1-2, reads KAGVTQTPRYLIKTRGQQVTLSCSPISGHRSVSWYQQTPGQGLQFLFEYFSETQRNKGNFPGRFSGRQFSNSRSEMNVSTLELGDSALYLCASSLTGTQSNYGYTFGSGTRLTVV.

The chain combines TRBV5-1 with TRBJ2-5; 9 bases match TRBD1. Germline assignment: CDR1 SGHRS and CDR2 YFSETQ. CDR3 length: 13 residues. After removal of 2 bases from V and 4 bases from J, the junction contained 0 bases not matched to a gene. CDR3 sequence (DNA): TGCGCCAGCAGCTTACAGGGGGCAGAGACCCAGTACTTC. Protein: CASSLQGAETQYF.

The gene calls are TRBV27 and TRBJ1-1; 7 bases line up with TRBD1. The CDR3 is 14 residues long. CDR1 MNHEY and CDR2 SMNVEV come from the germline V gene (reference sequence). Unmatched junction bases numbered 9, after V lost 5 bases and J lost 6 bases. The CDR3 nucleotides are TGTGCCAGCAGTGTACAGGGGAGGCCCGCTGAAGCTTTCTTT. This translates into CASSVQGRPAEAFF.

The chain uses TRBV4-2 and TRBJ1-6; tentative D call: TRBD1 (6 bases). V was shortened by 5 bases and J by 5 bases, with 10 bases between the two germline ends. This CDR3 comprises 14 residues. In germline, CDR1 is LGHNA, CDR2 YNFKEQ. The CDR3: CASSVRGDNSPLHF. CDR3 DNA: TGTGCCAGCAGCGTGAGGGGGGATAATTCACCCCTCCACTTT.

The chain is built from TRBV6-6 and TRBJ2-5; D is tentatively TRBD1 or TRBD2 (5 bases each). V was cut by 2 bases and J by 1 base, with 14 bases left in between. CDR3 length: 16 amino acids. Germline V gives CDR1 MNHNY, CDR2 SVGAGI (reference sequence). Here the CDR3 reads CASSYPLGPAQETQYF. CDR3 in DNA: TGTGCCAGCAGTTACCCTCTGGGACCCGCCCAAGAGACCCAGTACTTC.

The chain is built from TRBV2 and TRBJ2-5; D is uncertain. Deletions cut 10 bases from V and 0 bases from J, with 9 bases between. The CDR3 length is 12 residues. Germline values: CDR1 SNHLY, CDR2 FYNNEI. CDR3 residues: CATGRNQETQYF. The CDR3 DNA sequence: TGTGCCACCGGACGGAACCAAGAGACCCAGTACTTC. The complete variable domain, with remaining parts taken from reference TRBV2 and TRBJ2-5, reads EPEVTQTPSHQVTQMGQEVILRCVPISNHLYFYWYRQILGQKVEFLVSFYNNEISEKSEIFDDQFSVERPDGSNFTLKIRSTKLEDSAMYFCATGRNQETQYFGPGTRLLVL.

V gene TRBV7-9 combines with J gene TRBJ2-1, with D maybe TRBD2 (6 bases). CDR3 length: 13 residues. V was pared by 5 bases and J by 7 bases, with 12 bases between. The germline V gene encodes CDR1 SEHNR and CDR2 FQNEAQ (reference sequence). CDR3 loop: CASSTGGRNEQFF. The CDR3 DNA reads TGTGCCAGCAGCACCGGGGGTAGGAATGAGCAGTTCTTC.